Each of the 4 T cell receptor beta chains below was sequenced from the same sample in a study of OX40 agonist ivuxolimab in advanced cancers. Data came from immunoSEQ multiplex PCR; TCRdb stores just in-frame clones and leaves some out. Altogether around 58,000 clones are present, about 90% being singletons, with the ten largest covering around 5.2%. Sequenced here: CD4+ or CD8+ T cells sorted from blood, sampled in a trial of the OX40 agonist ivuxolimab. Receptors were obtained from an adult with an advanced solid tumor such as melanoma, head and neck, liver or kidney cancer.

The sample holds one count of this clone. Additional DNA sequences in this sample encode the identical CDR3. This CDR3 is CASSLSAGTYEQYF. CDR3 coding DNA: TGTGCCAGCAGTTTATCAGCGGGCACGTACGAGCAGTACTTC. The chain recombines TRBV28 with TRBJ2-7, with TRBD2 as a possible D gene (6 bases). The CDR3 totals 14 residues. The germline CDR1 and CDR2 sequences are MDHEN and SYDVKM. The V end lost 1 base, the J end lost 4 bases, and 11 bases lay between the germline ends. The full variable domain, its missing parts supplied by reference TRBV28 and TRBJ2-7, is DVKVTQSSRYLVKRTGEKVFLECVQDMDHENMFWYRQDPGLGLRLIYFSYDVKMKEKGDIPEGYSVSREKKERFSLILESASTNQTSMYLCASSLSAGTYEQYFGPGTRLTVT.

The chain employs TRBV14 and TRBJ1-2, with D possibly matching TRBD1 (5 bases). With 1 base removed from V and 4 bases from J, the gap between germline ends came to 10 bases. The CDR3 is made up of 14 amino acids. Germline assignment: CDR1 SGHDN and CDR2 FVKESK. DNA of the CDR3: TGTGCCAGCAGCCAAGTCCAGGGCGGCTATGGCTACACCTTC. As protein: CASSQVQGGYGYTF.

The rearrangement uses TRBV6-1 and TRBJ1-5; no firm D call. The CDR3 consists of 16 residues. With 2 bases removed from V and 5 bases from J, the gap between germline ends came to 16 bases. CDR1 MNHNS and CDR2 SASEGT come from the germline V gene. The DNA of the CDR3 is TGTGCCAGCAGTGAAAGGTGGGCCGGGGTCGATCAGCCCCAGCATTTT. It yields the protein CASSERWAGVDQPQHF.

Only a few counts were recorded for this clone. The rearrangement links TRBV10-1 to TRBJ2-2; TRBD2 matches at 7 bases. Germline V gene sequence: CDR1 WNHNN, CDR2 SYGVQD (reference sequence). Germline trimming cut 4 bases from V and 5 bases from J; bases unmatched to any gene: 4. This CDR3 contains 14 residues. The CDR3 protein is CASSGGSGTGELFF. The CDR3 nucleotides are TGCGCCAGCAGTGGCGGGAGCGGAACCGGGGAGCTGTTTTTT.